This entry lists 26 T cell receptor beta chains sequenced from one sample in a study of cytomegalovirus exposure and HLA in healthy donors. Use of 60 Vbeta and 13 Jbeta primers characterized the PCR. Repertoires were generated with immunoSEQ multiplex PCR, while TCRdb's copy carries only in-frame clones and drops some. In the table there are about 170,000 clones, roughly 82% of which are singletons. Material for sequencing was PBMCs. These receptors came from a girl aged 5-17 years in good health and CMV-seropositive.

The genes are TRBV7-6 and TRBJ2-7, with a tentative D call TRBD1 (6 bases). Trimming cost V 5 bases and J 4 bases, with 12 bases left between them. This CDR3 has 13 residues. Germline CDR1 SGHVS, CDR2 FNYEAQ. CDR3 region: CASSAGAAYEQYF. CDR3 DNA sequence: TGTGCCAGCAGCGCAGGGGCCGCGTACGAGCAGTACTTC.

CDR3 region: CASSTQIYEQFF. The DNA for the CDR3 is TGTGCCAGCAGCACACAGATCTATGAGCAGTTCTTC. The chain combines TRBV2 with TRBJ2-1; D ambiguous. CDR1 and CDR2 from the germline V gene are SNHLY and FYNNEI. Deletions cut 6 bases from V and 8 bases from J, with 11 bases between. There are 12 residues in the CDR3. Full variable domain (remainder filled in from reference TRBV2 and TRBJ2-1): EPEVTQTPSHQVTQMGQEVILRCVPISNHLYFYWYRQILGQKVEFLVSFYNNEISEKSEIFDDQFSVERPDGSNFTLKIRSTKLEDSAMYFCASSTQIYEQFFGPGTRLTVL.

The chain has TRBV9 and TRBJ2-7; the D gene is possibly TRBD2 (6 bases). V was clipped by 3 bases and J by 3 bases, with 13 bases between them. There are 14 residues in the CDR3. In germline, CDR1 is SGDLS, CDR2 YYNGEE. The CDR3 DNA is TGTGCCAGCAGCGCAGGAGGGAATAACTACGAGCAGTACTTC. Its translation: CASSAGGNNYEQYF.

This sequence joins TRBV7-2 and TRBJ1-5, with a tentative D call TRBD1 (5 bases). Germline CDR1 is SGHTA and CDR2 is FQGNSA. Trimming stripped 2 bases from V and 6 bases from J, with 8 bases between. This CDR3 has 13 residues. DNA for the CDR3: TGTGCCAGCAGCTTATCCGGGGGTCAGCCCCAGCATTTT. Translating it yields CASSLSGGQPQHF.

Comments on this clone: One end of the junction fails to match germline, which may point to a read error. The V call is TRBV7-7, the J call TRBJ2-3; 12 bases are a match to TRBD2. From germline, CDR1 is SSHAT and CDR2 FNYEAQ (reference sequence). This CDR3 is 15 amino acids long. This CDR3 is CASSWTSGGTDTQYF. The CDR3 DNA reads as TGTGCTAGCAGCTGGACTAGCGGGGGCACAGATACGCAGTATTTT.

V gene TRBV2 combines with J gene TRBJ2-1, with TRBD2 matching over 13 bases. With 9 bases clipped from V and 9 bases from J, the junction kept 5 bases outside the gene matches. In germline, CDR1 is SNHLY, CDR2 FYNNEI. The length of the CDR3 is 13 residues. CDR3 sequence (DNA): TGTGCCAGAGGACTAGCGGGAGTGGGTGAGCAGTTCTTC. It specifies CARGLAGVGEQFF.

The chain employs TRBV7-9 and TRBJ2-3; 10 bases agree with TRBD2. The CDR3 is 18 amino acids. In germline, CDR1 is SEHNR, CDR2 FQNEAQ (reference sequence). With V trimmed by 4 bases and J by 0 bases, 10 bases remained unmatched. The CDR3 DNA follows: TGTGCCAGCAGCTCTTACCCTAGCGGGGGCCTCAGCACAGATACGCAGTATTTT. It is translated as CASSSYPSGGLSTDTQYF.

V is TRBV9 and J is TRBJ1-2; TRBD1 might be the D (6 bases). The germline gives CDR1 SGDLS, CDR2 YYNGEE. Between the trimmed V and J ends, which lost 3 bases and 1 base, there was a span of 19 bases. The CDR3 totals 17 residues. The CDR3 DNA follows: TGTGCCAGCAGCGCAATGGGTACGGGGGGCATTAACTATGGCTACACCTTC. Protein product: CASSAMGTGGINYGYTF. The variable domain in full, with the rest retrieved from reference TRBV9 and TRBJ1-2, is DSGVTQTPKHLITATGQRVTLRCSPRSGDLSVYWYQQSLDQGLQFLIQYYNGEERAKGNILERFSAQQFPDLHSELNLSSLELGDSALYFCASSAMGTGGINYGYTFGSGTRLTVV.

The chain recombines TRBV5-1 with TRBJ2-2; D unclear. V gave up 0 bases and J gave up 5 bases, with 5 bases separating them. The germline gives CDR1 SGHRS, CDR2 YFSETQ. CDR3 length equals 13 residues. The CDR3 loop reads CASSLVETGELFF. The CDR3 nucleotides are TGCGCCAGCAGCTTGGTGGAGACCGGGGAGCTGTTTTTT.

Written as DNA, the CDR3 is TGTGCCAGCAGCAAAACCTCCGGGTCGGATTACAATGAGCAGTTCTTC. Translation: CASSKTSGSDYNEQFF. The gene calls are TRBV7-6 and TRBJ2-1; D call uncertain. The germline CDR1 and CDR2 sequences are SGHVS and FNYEAQ. V was cut by 5 bases and J by 4 bases, with 18 bases left in between. This CDR3 region has 16 residues.

This clone has only a few counts. The chain has TRBV7-9 and TRBJ1-5; D call uncertain. Germline loops: CDR1 SEHNR, CDR2 FQNEAQ (reference sequence). The length of the CDR3 is 15 residues. V lost 0 bases and J lost 6, with 12 bases in between. CDR3 DNA sequence: TGTGCCAGCAGCTTAGCCTCAAACGAGGTTCAGCCCCAGCATTTT. Residues: CASSLASNEVQPQHF.

In its sample, this clone was seen a few times. This sequence joins TRBV4-2 and TRBJ2-5; 9 bases align to TRBD2. V lost 0 bases and J lost 2; bases outside the gene matches: 4. The CDR3 consists of 16 residues. CDR1 is LGHNA, CDR2 YNFKEQ, per germline. The CDR3 here is CASSQDRLAGQETQYF. CDR3 DNA sequence: TGTGCCAGCAGCCAAGATAGGCTAGCGGGACAAGAGACCCAGTACTTC.

This rearrangement joins TRBV7-8 to TRBJ2-4; 15 bases agree with TRBD2. Germline V gene data show CDR1 as SGHVS and CDR2 as FQNEAQ. V gave up 5 bases and J gave up 0 bases; unmatched junction bases: 5. The CDR3 is 18 residues long. The CDR3 region is CASSMGLAGGLAKNIQYF. In nucleotides, the CDR3 is TGTGCCAGCAGCATGGGACTAGCGGGAGGTCTAGCCAAAAACATTCAGTACTTC.

This chain links TRBV2 with TRBJ1-6; 9 positions match TRBD1. The CDR3 length is 16 residues. The trim removed 7 bases at V and 6 bases at J, leaving 10 bases unmatched. Looked up from germline, CDR1 is SNHLY and CDR2 is FYNNEI. The CDR3 is CASKGRTGDPNSPLHF. CDR3 in DNA: TGTGCCAGCAAGGGGAGGACAGGGGACCCTAATTCACCCCTCCACTTT.

This clone has a handful of counts. The chain carries TRBV13 and TRBJ1-4; D not resolved. The CDR3 runs to 15 residues. Trimming took 6 bases from V and 0 from J, leaving 11 bases between them. Per germline, CDR1 PRHDT and CDR2 FYEKMQ (reference sequence). CDR3: CASRTRRSTNEKLFF. The CDR3 nucleotides are TGTGCCAGCAGGACCAGGCGATCAACTAATGAAAAACTGTTTTTT.

The rearrangement links TRBV15 to TRBJ1-4, with a possible D match to TRBD1 (6 bases). The CDR3 loop spans 15 amino acids. The germline V gene encodes CDR1 LNHNV and CDR2 YYDKDF (reference sequence). Between the trimmed V and J ends, which lost 0 bases and 4 bases, there was a span of 9 bases. CDR3: CATSRDEQGNEKLFF. The CDR3, as DNA: TGTGCCACCAGCAGAGATGAACAGGGTAATGAAAAACTGTTTTTT. The variable domain in full, with the rest retrieved from reference TRBV15 and TRBJ1-4, is DAMVIQNPRYQVTQFGKPVTLSCSQTLNHNVMYWYQQKSSQAPKLLFHYYDKDFNNEADTPDNFQSRRPNTSFCFLDIRSPGLGDTAMYLCATSRDEQGNEKLFFGSGTQLSVL.

The chain employs TRBV7-2 and TRBJ2-2, with 7 bases that match TRBD1. This CDR3 is 15 amino acids long. Germline CDR1 and CDR2: SGHTA and FQGNSA. V gave up 5 bases and J gave up 6 bases; unmatched junction bases: 9. In DNA, the CDR3 is TGTGCCAGCAGCCAGAACCGACAGGGCGCCGGGGAGCTGTTTTTT. It is translated as CASSQNRQGAGELFF.

The CDR3, as DNA: TGTGCCAGCAGCGTAGCGATGGGCCTAGCGGAGCAAGAGACCCAGTACTTC. Translating it yields CASSVAMGLAEQETQYF. The chain is built from TRBV9 and TRBJ2-5; TRBD2 agrees at 7 bases. The CDR3 is 17 amino acids. J lost 2 bases, V lost 0 bases, and 10 bases had no gene match. The germline CDR1 and CDR2 sequences are SGDLS and YYNGEE.

As regards this clone: Distinct nucleotide sequences in the sample also encode this CDR3. The rearrangement joins TRBV9 to TRBJ2-5; 8 bases align to TRBD2. This CDR3 contains 14 residues. The germline V gene has CDR1 SGDLS and CDR2 YYNGEE. V lost 0 bases to trimming and J lost 2 bases; unmatched junction nucleotides: 0. The CDR3 reads CASSVAGGQETQYF. CDR3 sequence (DNA): TGTGCCAGCAGCGTAGCGGGGGGGCAAGAGACCCAGTACTTC.

This chain links TRBV5-1 with TRBJ1-3, with 9 bases matching TRBD1. With 3 bases clipped from V and 1 base from J, the junction kept 5 bases outside the gene matches. CDR1 and CDR2 from the germline V gene are SGHRS and YFSETQ. The length of the CDR3 is 16 residues. CDR3 residues: CASSWGQGSSGNTIYF. The DNA of the CDR3 is TGCGCCAGCAGCTGGGGACAGGGTAGTTCTGGAAACACCATATATTTT.

Comment on this clone: One end of the junction does not line up with germline, which may come from a read error. The chain joins TRBV7-7 to TRBJ2-1; 8 nucleotides line up with TRBD1. The CDR3 sequence is 15 residues long. CDR1 and CDR2 (germline): SSHAT, FNYEAQ (reference sequence). CDR3 protein: CASSLGRQGWNEQFF. CDR3 bases: TGTGCTAGCAGCTTAGGGAGACAGGGGTGGAATGAGCAGTTCTTC.

This clone has just one count. The J gene is TRBJ2-1, the V gene TRBV11-3; 8 bases fit TRBD1. The CDR3 contains 15 residues. Germline CDR1 and CDR2: SGHNT and YENEEA. Trimming at V came to 4 bases and at J to 4 bases, leaving 6 bases not matched to a gene. CDR3 in DNA: TGTGCCAGCAGCTATGGACAGGGTTTGTACAATGAGCAGTTCTTC. The encoded protein is CASSYGQGLYNEQFF.

This clone showed up just once. The V call is TRBV28, the J call TRBJ2-5; the match to TRBD1 covers 7 bases. Trimming took 6 bases from V and 5 from J; bases not matched to a gene: 9. The CDR3 runs 14 residues. The germline gives CDR1 MDHEN, CDR2 SYDVKM. The CDR3 region is CASSKTGTRETQYF. In nucleotides, the CDR3 is TGTGCCAGCAGCAAGACAGGGACGAGGGAGACCCAGTACTTC. Complete variable domain (other parts from reference TRBV28 and TRBJ2-5): DVKVTQSSRYLVKRTGEKVFLECVQDMDHENMFWYRQDPGLGLRLIYFSYDVKMKEKGDIPEGYSVSREKKERFSLILESASTNQTSMYLCASSKTGTRETQYFGPGTRLLVL.

This clone was counted only a few times. At one end the junction does not follow the germline gene, possibly because of a read error. The V gene is TRBV7-3, the J gene TRBJ1-1, with D perhaps TRBD1 (6 bases). From germline, CDR1 is SGHTA and CDR2 FQGTGA. This CDR3 spans 12 amino acids. CDR3 in amino acids: CASSKQGTGAFF. CDR3 nucleotides: TGTGCCAGCAGCAAACAGGGTACTGGAGCTTTCTTT.

The rearrangement uses TRBV7-9 and TRBJ2-1, with 8 bases aligning to TRBD2. Germline trimming cut 5 bases from V and 4 bases from J; bases unmatched to any gene: 7. Germline CDR1 SEHNR, CDR2 FQNEAQ (reference sequence). The CDR3 has 15 residues. The CDR3, as DNA: TGTGCCAGCAGCCGTGAACTAGCGGTTTACAATGAGCAGTTCTTC. It is translated as CASSRELAVYNEQFF.

The chain has TRBV5-4 and TRBJ1-2; maybe TRBD1 (5 bases). This CDR3 spans 15 amino acids. Trimming shortened V by 2 bases and J by 3 bases, and 14 bases separated the two germline ends. CDR1 and CDR2 from the germline V gene are SGHNT and YYREEE (reference sequence). CDR3 DNA: TGTGCCAGCAGCTTTATTGGGGGGGGTGACTATGGCTACACCTTC. Its translation is CASSFIGGGDYGYTF.